One T cell receptor (beta chain) is described in this entry. No antigen is known for it. The record originates from a study of graft-versus-host responses after intestinal transplantation. Study-level findings and limits: GvH clone levels peaked in circulation, and this peak was associated with early post-transplant HvG declines.

The trim removed 5 bases at V and 7 bases at J, leaving 12 bases unmatched. CDR1 and CDR2 from the germline V gene are SGHAT and FQNNGV. The CDR3 has 17 amino acids. Sequenced by immunoSEQ multiplex PCR; TCRdb stores in-frame clones only, minus some. This sample has approximately 85,000 clones, with about 93% found just once. The receptor's source is a human donor who was the organ donor for an intestinal transplant. Sample: unstimulated CD8+ T cells sorted from spleen or lymph node cells, taken before transplant. The rearrangement links TRBV11-2 to TRBJ2-2; the match to TRBD2 covers 11 bases. The CDR3: CASSRGILAGGLGELFF. The CDR3 nucleotides are TGTGCCAGCAGCCGCGGGATCTTAGCGGGGGGGCTCGGGGAGCTGTTTTTT.